This TCR beta chain was sequenced for a study of human T cells and chemical hapten exposure. Study-level results: There was alopecia in the donors, so their immune response may differ from that of healthy people.

CDR3 length: 19 amino acids. The V segment lost 4 bases and the J segment 2 bases; nucleotides outside the gene matches: 12. This clonotype was counted at least ten times. Its antigen is unidentified. Time point reported: patch test 1, 2 weeks after DPC sensitization. Sample treatment: therapeutic diphenylcyclopropenone sensitization with weekly scalp DPC. Unfractionated whole blood yielded total RNA. TCRdb reanalysed the RACE reads using MiXCR and keeps one entry per CDR3 protein. Among fewer than 500,000 distinct CDR3 sequences listed, approximately 5% were seen once. The sample was whole blood, taken in connection with sensitization to the hapten diphenylcyclopropenone (DPC). The sequence was obtained from a woman aged 45-65 years with alopecia areata. Some clones in this sample may be carry-over from other donors' samples. The gene calls are TRBV12-3 or TRBV12-4 and TRBJ2-5, with 14 bases fitting TRBD2. The CDR3 region has the DNA TGTGCCAGCAGTTCTCCCGTCGGACTAGCGGGGGGTGATCAAGAGACCCAGTACTTC. Translating it yields CASSSPVGLAGGDQETQYF.